Following are 26 T cell receptor beta chains from one sample sequenced in a study of T-cell reconstitution after alpha-beta-depleted transplantation in children. As it was prepared, the TCRbeta library received unique molecular identifiers. TCRdb re-derived calls from the PCR reads in MiXCR, one entry per CDR3 protein. The table includes some 280,000 distinct CDR3 sequences, almost 10% detected once. The input for sequencing was PBMCs from the stem cell graft donor, taken from the stem cell graft. Receptors were obtained from a human donor who donated a stem cell graft to a child with SCID.

This clonotype was seen a few times. V usage is TRBV19 and J usage is TRBJ2-3, with 7 bases fitting TRBD2. The CDR3 covers 13 residues. The junction had 9 bases not matched to a gene; V was cut back by 10 bases and J by 5 bases. CDR1 is LNHDA, CDR2 SQIVND, per germline (reference sequence). The CDR3 DNA is TGTGCCACGAACCCGGGGGGTCTAGATACGCAGTATTTT. Protein product: CATNPGGLDTQYF.

The CDR3 DNA reads as TGCGCCAGCAGCCAAGCGGCAGGATCCTACGAGCAGTACTTC. Encoded protein: CASSQAAGSYEQYF. The chain links TRBV4-1 to TRBJ2-7, with unresolved D. This CDR3 spans 14 amino acids. Germline V CDR1 and CDR2: MGHRA, YSYEKL. V was clipped by 1 base and J by 1 base, with 8 bases between them.

V gene TRBV12-3 or TRBV12-4 combines with J gene TRBJ2-1, with a weak D call TRBD1 (6 bases). The V end was cut by 5 bases, the J end by 11 bases, with 13 bases between. CDR3 length equals 12 residues. The CDR3 protein is CASSQNRVKQFF. The CDR3 DNA follows: TGTGCCAGCAGTCAAAACAGGGTTAAGCAGTTCTTC.

In its sample, this clonotype was seen a few times. This sequence joins TRBV3-1 and TRBJ1-3; D is unresolved. Per the germline V gene, CDR1 is LGHDT and CDR2 is YNNKEL (reference sequence). The V gene lost 3 bases and the J gene lost 8 bases, with 8 bases spanning the gap. The CDR3 is made up of 12 amino acids. The CDR3 region is CASSHRVDTIYF. The CDR3 coding sequence is TGTGCCAGCAGCCACCGAGTAGACACCATATATTTT.

The V call is TRBV6-5, the J call TRBJ1-2, with D maybe TRBD1 (5 bases). This CDR3 contains 12 residues. Germline loops: CDR1 MNHEY, CDR2 SVGAGI. V was pared by 6 bases and J by 7 bases, with 12 bases between. For the CDR3, the DNA is TGTGCCAGCAGGATCCTCGGGGGTGGCTACACCTTC. It yields the protein CASRILGGGYTF.

This clonotype has only a few counts. The rearrangement uses TRBV2 and TRBJ2-7; 8 bases line up with TRBD2. This CDR3 has 15 amino acids. The V segment lost 5 bases and the J segment 1 base; nucleotides outside the gene matches: 7. Germline lookup yields CDR1 SNHLY and CDR2 FYNNEI. CDR3 sequence reads: CASSLRGGSSYEQYF. The DNA of the CDR3 is TGTGCCAGCAGTCTCCGCGGGGGGTCTTCCTACGAGCAGTACTTC.

In its sample, this clonotype was seen a few times. V usage is TRBV5-6 and J usage is TRBJ2-1; TRBD2 matches 8 bases. Trimming at V came to 5 bases and at J to 4 bases, leaving 8 bases not matched to a gene. The CDR3 has 15 amino acids. Germline V gene data show CDR1 as SGHDT and CDR2 as YYEEEE. The CDR3 protein is CASSSWVAGYNEQFF. The CDR3 DNA is TGTGCCAGCAGTTCCTGGGTAGCGGGGTACAATGAGCAGTTCTTC.

This clonotype was counted a few times. V and J are TRBV29-1 and TRBJ2-7; D unresolved. This CDR3 contains 14 residues. Trimming took 0 bases from V and 1 from J, leaving 10 bases between them. CDR1 and CDR2 (germline): SQVTM, ANQGSEA. The CDR3 loop reads CSVEDRTDSYEQYF. In DNA form, the CDR3 reads TGCAGCGTTGAAGACCGGACGGATTCCTACGAGCAGTACTTC.

In this sample, this clonotype turned up a few times. J is TRBJ1-2 and V is TRBV6-6, with 7 positions matching TRBD1. V lost 4 bases and J lost 3; bases outside the gene matches: 20. From germline, CDR1 is MNHNY and CDR2 SVGAGI (reference sequence). The CDR3 covers 19 residues. The CDR3: CASSFSFGAGGLPHYGYTF. For the CDR3, the DNA is TGTGCCAGCAGTTTCTCCTTTGGGGCAGGGGGGTTGCCTCACTATGGCTACACCTTC.

This rearrangement joins TRBV20-1 to TRBJ1-1; a possible D gene is TRBD1 (5 bases). V lost 5 bases to trimming and J lost 10 bases, with 14 bases between them. This CDR3 region has 11 residues. Germline CDR1 DFQATT, CDR2 SNEGSKA (reference sequence). CDR3 region: CSAPGGVAAFF. The CDR3 coding sequence is TGCAGTGCTCCCGGGGGGGTCGCAGCTTTCTTT.

The count of this clonotype is one. This chain uses TRBV29-1 with TRBJ1-2; TRBD1 matches 7 bases. This CDR3 is built from 16 residues. The V gene's germline CDR1 is SQVTM and CDR2 ANQGSEA. The V and J ends lost 2 bases and 4 bases, in that order; junction bases with no gene match: 13. Here the CDR3 DNA reads TGCAGCGTTGAACCGGCGGCAGGGGGTTATCTCTATGGCTACACCTTC. Its protein product is CSVEPAAGGYLYGYTF.

This clonotype was seen ten or more times. The chain combines TRBV13 with TRBJ1-1; D is uncertain. CDR3 length: 12 amino acids. V lost 5 bases to trimming and J lost 4 bases, with 8 bases between them. The V gene's germline CDR1 is PRHDT and CDR2 FYEKMQ (reference sequence). Here the CDR3 DNA reads TGTGCCAGCAGCCTAAAGGTCACTGAAGCTTTCTTT. This sequence encodes CASSLKVTEAFF.

This rearrangement joins TRBV7-9 to TRBJ2-1; D possibly matches TRBD1 or TRBD2 (5 bases each). Germline CDR1 reads SEHNR; CDR2 reads FQNEAQ (reference sequence). This CDR3 is built from 16 residues. The V end lost 2 bases, the J end lost 0 bases, and 11 bases lay between the germline ends. CDR3 nucleotide sequence: TGTGCCAGCAGCTTATTGGGGGAAAGCTCCTACAATGAGCAGTTCTTC. This translates into CASSLLGESSYNEQFF.

This clonotype was detected many times. An end of the junction differs from the germline gene, which may be a read error. The J gene is TRBJ2-3, the V gene TRBV9; TRBD1 aligns across 9 bases. Germline V gene lookup returns CDR1 SGDLS and CDR2 YYNGEE. The CDR3 totals 12 residues. The CDR3 DNA is TGTGCCAGCAGCGGAGTGGGGACAGGGCCGAATTTT. It encodes CASSGVGTGPNF. The variable domain in full, with the rest retrieved from reference TRBV9 and TRBJ2-3, is DSGVTQTPKHLITATGQRVTLRCSPRSGDLSVYWYQQSLDQGLQFLIQYYNGEERAKGNILERFSAQQFPDLHSELNLSSLELGDSALYFCASSGVGTGPNFGPGTRLTVL.

J is TRBJ1-2 and V is TRBV5-1, with a possible D match to TRBD1 (5 bases). The V end was cut by 0 bases, the J end by 6 bases, with 18 bases between. Germline values: CDR1 SGHRS, CDR2 YFSETQ. The CDR3 contains 16 residues. CDR3 amino acids: CASSLDYSQWGHGYTF. The DNA for the CDR3 is TGCGCCAGCAGCTTGGATTACAGTCAGTGGGGACATGGCTACACCTTC.

This chain connects TRBV20-1 to TRBJ1-5, with 8 nucleotides matching TRBD1. CDR1 and CDR2 (germline): DFQATT, SNEGSKA (reference sequence). The ends lost 3 bases at V and 8 bases at J; junction bases unmatched: 6. The CDR3 totals 13 residues. The CDR3 coding sequence is TGCAGTGCTAGCAGGACAGGGTGGGAGCCCCAGCATTTT. Its translation: CSASRTGWEPQHF.

This clonotype was counted only a few times. The chain has TRBV9 and TRBJ2-1; D is perhaps TRBD1 or TRBD2 (5 bases each). CDR3 length: 15 amino acids. Trimming pared 0 bases from V and 9 bases from J, leaving 16 bases between. From germline, CDR1 is SGDLS and CDR2 YYNGEE. This CDR3 reads CASSVDVLPRGEQFF. As DNA, the CDR3 is TGTGCCAGCAGCGTAGATGTACTCCCGAGGGGTGAGCAGTTCTTC.

The J gene is TRBJ1-6, the V gene TRBV12-3 or TRBV12-4; no firm D call. V lost 2 bases and J lost 8, with 16 bases in between. The CDR3 is 16 amino acids. CDR3 amino acids: CASSLRAAARDSPLHF. The CDR3 DNA follows: TGTGCCAGCAGTTTACGGGCAGCCGCTAGGGATTCACCCCTCCACTTT.

This clonotype was detected ten times or more. V and J are TRBV4-1 and TRBJ2-5; TRBD1 is a possible D gene (7 bases). From germline, CDR1 is MGHRA and CDR2 YSYEKL. V shed 6 bases and J shed 7 bases, with 15 bases lying between them. The CDR3 spans 13 residues. The CDR3 bases are TGCGCCAGCAGGGACCAGGGGGGCGGGACCCAGTACTTC. This sequence encodes CASRDQGGGTQYF.

A few counts support this clonotype. V usage is TRBV19 and J usage is TRBJ1-5; 8 bases fit TRBD1. The germline CDR1 and CDR2 sequences are LNHDA and SQIVND (reference sequence). Trimming took 6 bases from V and 6 from J; bases not matched to a gene: 10. The CDR3 is 15 amino acids. The chain's CDR3 is CASSTTGQGSQPQHF. The CDR3 bases are TGTGCCAGTAGCACCACCGGACAGGGAAGTCAGCCCCAGCATTTT. Drawing the rest from reference TRBV19 and TRBJ1-5, the complete variable domain is DGGITQSPKYLFRKEGQNVTLSCEQNLNHDAMYWYRQDPGQGLRLIYYSQIVNDFQKGDIAEGYSVSREKKESFPLTVTSAQKNPTAFYLCASSTTGQGSQPQHFGDGTRLSIL.

This clonotype showed up many times. The CDR3 nucleotides read TGCAGTGCTAGAGATCTGGGATGGGGTGACAATGAGCAGTTCTTC. Translating gives CSARDLGWGDNEQFF. This chain links TRBV20-1 with TRBJ2-1; no firm D call. Trimming shortened V by 0 bases and J by 5 bases, and 14 bases separated the two germline ends. Germline CDR1 DFQATT, CDR2 SNEGSKA (reference sequence). The CDR3 has 15 residues.

V and J are TRBV6-5 and TRBJ2-7; D unclear. Trimming removed 0 bases from V and 6 bases from J, with 12 bases in between. The germline CDR1 and CDR2 sequences are MNHEY and SVGAGI. This CDR3 contains 14 residues. CDR3 bases: TGTGCCAGCAGTTACTCGATGGGTTCGTCCGAGCAGTACTTC. This codes for CASSYSMGSSEQYF.

This clonotype was detected many times. The chain carries TRBV12-3 or TRBV12-4 and TRBJ2-3; D not resolved. V was trimmed by 6 bases and J by 0 bases, leaving 10 bases between them. The CDR3 spans 14 residues. The CDR3 DNA is TGTGCCAGCAGCCCCGGAGTTAGCACAGATACGCAGTATTTT. Its protein is CASSPGVSTDTQYF.

This clonotype was counted a few times. The chain carries TRBV5-1 and TRBJ1-1; tentatively, D is TRBD1 (6 bases). Germline CDR1 reads SGHRS; CDR2 reads YFSETQ. The CDR3 length is 14 residues. Trimming removed 3 bases at V and 1 base at J, with 10 bases between. CDR3 bases: TGCGCCAGCAGCTCACGGACAGAGAACACTGAAGCTTTCTTT. Translation: CASSSRTENTEAFF.

The rearrangement links TRBV7-2 to TRBJ2-2; D might be TRBD1 (7 bases). Germline CDR1 is SGHTA and CDR2 is FQGNSA. This CDR3 has 17 amino acids. With 4 bases removed from V and 6 bases from J, the gap between germline ends came to 21 bases. CDR3 DNA: TGTGCCAGCAGCTCAAGTCAGGGGGGAAGGTTGTCCGGGGAGCTGTTTTTT. Encoded protein: CASSSSQGGRLSGELFF.

The table lists this clonotype with a count of one. This chain joins TRBV25-1 and TRBJ2-2; weak D call: TRBD1 (5 bases). Germline assignment: CDR1 MGHDK and CDR2 SYGVNS. CDR3 size: 14 residues. Trimming stripped 10 bases from V and 0 bases from J, with 12 bases between. In nucleotides, the CDR3 is TGTGCCACCGTAGGACATGCGAACACCGGGGAGCTGTTTTTT. Protein: CATVGHANTGELFF.